This entry concerns a single T cell receptor beta chain. No cognate antigen has been identified for it. Base-call qualities are not available, and no considerably larger clone is one nucleotide away. To sequence the TCRbeta CDR3 region, genomic DNA was isolated from the sorted cells. TCRbeta CDR3 regions were sequenced using the immunoSEQ Assay. In its TCRdb copy, this immuneACCESS table keeps in-frame sequences only and misses some clones. Where compared with another copy, unresolved V genes explain less than half of these, and the others have no known cause. This sample holds tens of thousands of clones; about 90% were observed only once. The top ten clonotypes cover around 0.99% of the sample. As encoded in the germline V gene, CDR1 is MDHEN while CDR2 is SYDVKM. For this chain, trimming is 6 bases at the V end and 4 bases at the J end, and the number of junction bases without a gene match is 9. There are 15 amino acids in the CDR3, from cysteine to phenylalanine inclusive. The only DNA kept is the CDR3, 45 bases in frame from the first base.

The data originate from a study of OX40 agonist ivuxolimab in advanced cancers. At the level of the whole study: Ivuxolimab was an agonistic, fully human IgG2 monoclonal antibody directed against OX40 (CD134), a costimulatory receptor. Intravenous ivuxolimab was administered to patients every 2 weeks at six dose levels: 0.01, 0.1, 0.3, 1.5, 3 and 10 mg/kg. Patients were allowed to have had prior anti-PD-1, anti-PD-L1 or anti-CTLA-4 therapy, and around two fifths of the dose-escalation patients had been treated with checkpoint inhibitors. Of the approximately 50 dose-escalation patients, hepatocellular carcinoma was present in about 19, melanoma in around 15, renal cell carcinoma in 9 and head and neck cancer in 9. In the dose-escalation cohort, 82.7% of patients were male, and the mean age was roughly 56 years with a range of roughly 20 to 79. The paper covers the monotherapy dose-escalation part of the phase I ivuxolimab trial, which included N ≈ 50 patients. The purpose of peripheral TCRbeta sequencing was to test whether ivuxolimab changed TCR sequence diversity and led to clonal T-cell expansion. Partial responses occurred in three dose-escalation patients: two with cutaneous melanoma and one with hepatocellular carcinoma. Study-wide findings and limitations: On average, CD8+ T cells showed more expanded clones than CD4+ T cells after ivuxolimab. At doses from 0.1 to 3.0 mg/kg, clonal expansion was seen in both CD4+ and CD8+ blood T cells between baseline and week 6. Antigen specificity was not determined for the clonally expanded peripheral T cells. In partial responders in the 0.1-3.0 mg/kg groups, normalized peripheral clonal expansion was found to be among the lowest, especially among CD8+ T cells. Low levels of normalized T-cell clonal expansion were also shown by some nonresponding patients.

Patients with autoimmune disease history or receiving systemic immunosuppression were excluded from the trial. In every dose cohort, peripheral blood was drawn for TCR sequencing at baseline, cycle 4 day 1, and cycle 7 day 1. Samples were obtained from an open-label, multicenter, first-in-human phase I dose-escalation trial of ivuxolimab. Adults with locally advanced or metastatic head and neck squamous cell, hepatocellular, melanoma or renal cell carcinoma were enrolled in the trial. CD4+ and CD8+ T cells were sorted separately from peripheral blood before TCR sequencing. This TCR was sampled from an adult with an advanced solid tumor such as melanoma, head and neck, liver or kidney cancer. The rearrangement joined TRBV28 to TRBJ1-2, and 9 junction bases match TRBD1. Sequenced here: CD4+ or CD8+ T cells sorted from blood, sampled in a trial of the OX40 agonist ivuxolimab. The DNA is as follows: TGTGCCAGCAGCCGCCCGGGACAGGGTGTCTATGGCTACACCTTC. This yields the protein CASSRPGQGVYGYTF.